This T cell receptor (beta chain) was retrieved from a study of circulating CD8 cells and anti-PD-1 response in melanoma. The overall study: About 55% of the 13 melanoma patients received first-line anti-PD-1 therapy. Whole-study findings and limits: At M1, fewer than 7.5% of TRB clonotypes appeared in multiple subsets. Tumor reactivity was tested by peptide assays on expanded sorted subsets. Experiments were generally run without replicates.

Comments on this clonotype: The antigen is not known.

The J segment lost 4 bases and the V segment lost 3 bases, leaving 5 bases of the junction unmatched. CDR1 MDHEN and CDR2 SYDVKM come from the germline V gene. The CDR3 length is 14 residues. Sorting of live CD3+CD8+TCRalphabeta+ cells by PD-1 and/or TIGIT gave four subsets. The QIAseq Immune Repertoire TCR panel built the libraries from approximately 15 ng of total RNA. TCRdb re-analysed the reads in MiXCR, keeping a single row per CDR3 protein. The sample lists about 320 distinct CDR3 sequences, 15% occurring once. The sequence was obtained from a human donor with melanoma. This chain links TRBV28 with TRBJ1-1, with 7 bases identical to TRBD1. The sequenced sample was CD8+ T cells from PBMCs, obtained at baseline or after one month of anti-PD-1 therapy (not recorded which). The CDR3 nucleotides read TGTGCCAGCAGTTTTACAGGGGACGGCACTGAAGCTTTCTTT. Amino acid sequence: CASSFTGDGTEAFF.